This TCR beta chain derives from a study of identical twins. Study-wide results and limits: Compared with models, monozygotic twins showed more out-of-frame TCR alpha sharing. Fewer insertions characterized abundant cord blood beta clonotypes, whereas memory repertoires showed none.

CDR1 is SGDLS, CDR2 YYNGEE, per germline. The V gene end was trimmed by 0 bases and the J gene end by 2 bases; junction bases not matched to a gene: 7. CDR3 length equals 16 residues. Only a few counts were recorded for this clonotype. The antigen remains unidentified. A universal primer site came from template switching; cDNA carried unique molecular identifiers. Each CDR3 protein gets one entry after TCRdb re-called the 5' RACE reads with MiXCR. This table has approximately 230,000 distinct CDR3 sequences, roughly 7.1% appearing once. The same data also went into a second study, on T cells expressing NK-cell markers. That study reports: Source material for TCR beta repertoires consisted of sorted CD3+CD56+NKG2C+, CD3+CD56+NKG2C- and CD3+CD56-NKG2C+ T cells.

Sequencing was done on a sample of CD8+ T cells sorted from blood. This receptor was obtained from a woman aged 18-29 years in good health. V is TRBV9 and J is TRBJ2-5; 7 positions agree with TRBD2. As DNA, the CDR3 is TGTGCCAGCAGCGTAGGGGACTACTTGAAACAAGAGACCCAGTACTTC. It encodes CASSVGDYLKQETQYF.